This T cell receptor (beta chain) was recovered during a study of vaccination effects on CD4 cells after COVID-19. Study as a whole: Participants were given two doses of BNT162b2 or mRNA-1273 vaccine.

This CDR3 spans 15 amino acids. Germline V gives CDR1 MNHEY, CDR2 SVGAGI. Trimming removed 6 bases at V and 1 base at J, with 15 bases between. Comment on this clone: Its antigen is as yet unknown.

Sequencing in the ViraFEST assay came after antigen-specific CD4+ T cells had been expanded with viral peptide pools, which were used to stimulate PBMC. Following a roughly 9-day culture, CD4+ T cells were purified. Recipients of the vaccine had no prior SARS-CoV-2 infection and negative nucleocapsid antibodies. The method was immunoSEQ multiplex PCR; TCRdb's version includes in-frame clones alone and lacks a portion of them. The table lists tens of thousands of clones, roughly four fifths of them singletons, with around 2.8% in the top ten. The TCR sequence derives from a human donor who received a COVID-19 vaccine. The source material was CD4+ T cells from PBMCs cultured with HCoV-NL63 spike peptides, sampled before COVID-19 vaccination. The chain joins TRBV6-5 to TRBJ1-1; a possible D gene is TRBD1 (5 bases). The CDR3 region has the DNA TGTGCCAGCAGAATACGAGGCAGGGCGAACACTGAAGCTTTCTTT. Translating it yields CASRIRGRANTEAFF.